The clone carrying this T cell receptor (beta chain) was observed a single time. Its antigen is undetermined. This entry comes from a study of cytotoxic CD8 clonotypes in ibrutinib-treated CLL. Study-wide context: More than 9 relapsed/refractory, some 15 treatment-naive; some 18 IGHV unmutated. Study-level results: Measured clonality at baseline was greater than in age-matched healthy donors and tracked with circulating CD8+ T-cell counts. Treatment saw public clonotypes, which were uncommon, either contract or stay stable.

Investigators sought sequencing depths of between 1 in 200,000 and 1 in 1 million T cells. Only in-frame clones appear in the TCRdb table, and some are missing; sequencing was by immunoSEQ multiplex PCR. In the table there are 150,000 to 200,000 clones, about two thirds of which are singletons. The specimen was PBMCs, collected after 24 months of ibrutinib treatment. The receptor was isolated from a human donor with chronic lymphocytic leukemia.

In DNA form, the CDR3 reads TGCGCCAGCAGCTTCTCGAAGGGGGCATCGGGCACTGAAGCTTTCTTT. Residues: CASSFSKGASGTEAFF. V is TRBV5-1 and J is TRBJ1-1; 7 bases map to TRBD1. With V trimmed by 2 bases and J by 4 bases, 11 bases remained unmatched. The CDR3 is made up of 16 amino acids. CDR1 SGHRS and CDR2 YFSETQ come from the germline V gene.